The 20 T cell receptor beta chains reported below all come from one sample, sequenced in a study of metastatic and nonmetastatic thyroid tumors. Thyroid surgery was performed in patients who had received no treatment beforehand. Via MiXCR, TCRdb re-called the PCR reads. This table holds 15,000 to 20,000 clones, over 20% found once. The material sequenced was adjacent normal tissue. The receptors were gathered from a female donor with papillary thyroid cancer or a benign thyroid nodule (not recorded which). Some clones in this sample may be carry-over from other donors' samples.

This clone was seen a single time. The chain employs TRBV7-9 and TRBJ1-3; 7 nucleotides align to TRBD1. Germline loops: CDR1 SEHNR, CDR2 FQNEAQ (reference sequence). Trimming took 5 bases from V and 8 from J; bases not matched to a gene: 9. CDR3 length: 14 residues. CDR3 sequence reads: CASSSRDSPDTIYF. The CDR3 region has the DNA TGTGCCAGCAGCAGCCGGGACAGTCCAGACACCATATATTTT.

The chain links TRBV19 to TRBJ1-5; D perhaps matches TRBD1 (5 bases). V was cut by 3 bases and J by 5 bases, with 11 bases left in between. This CDR3 has 14 amino acids. CDR1 and CDR2 from the germline V gene are LNHDA and SQIVND (reference sequence). The CDR3 DNA reads TGTGCCAGTAGTATTTGGAGGGGAGATCAGCCCCAGCATTTT. This sequence encodes CASSIWRGDQPQHF.

Many counts were recorded for this clone. The chain has TRBV11-2 and TRBJ2-1; D possibly corresponds to TRBD1 (6 bases). This CDR3 region has 15 residues. Germline V lookup: CDR1 SGHAT, CDR2 FQNNGV. The V and J ends lost 5 bases and 4 bases respectively, with 15 bases between them. DNA of the CDR3: TGTGCCAGCAGCCTAGGGGGTGGCTTTTACAATGAGCAGTTCTTC. Translated, it gives CASSLGGGFYNEQFF.

The sample holds a few counts of this clone. V is TRBV27 and J is TRBJ1-1; D perhaps matches TRBD1 (6 bases). Trimming shortened V by 1 base and J by 8 bases, and 11 bases separated the two germline ends. Germline lookup yields CDR1 MNHEY and CDR2 SMNVEV (reference sequence). The CDR3 has 13 residues. CDR3 residues: CASSLFRGGEAFF. In nucleotides, the CDR3 is TGTGCCAGCAGTTTATTCAGGGGCGGGGAAGCTTTCTTT.

This clone was observed many times. The CDR3 loop reads CASIPDGRRAFF. The DNA for the CDR3 is TGTGCCAGCATCCCAGACGGACGGCGGGCTTTCTTT. The V and J genes are TRBV6-1 and TRBJ1-1; unclear D gene. In germline, CDR1 is MNHNS, CDR2 SASEGT. The CDR3 length is 12 residues. The germline V and J ends were trimmed by 7 bases and 11 bases, with 17 bases remaining between them.

This clone appeared a few times. J is TRBJ2-7 and V is TRBV10-3; 7 nucleotides line up with TRBD2. V shed 8 bases and J 5 bases; nucleotides not matched to a gene: 3. In germline, CDR1 is ENHRY, CDR2 SYGVKD. The CDR3 spans 11 residues. This CDR3 is CAIGGGNEQYV. The CDR3 region has the DNA TGTGCCATCGGGGGGGGGAACGAGCAGTACGTC.

The genes are TRBV7-3 and TRBJ2-2; TRBD1 might be the D (5 bases). Deletions cut 5 bases from V and 7 bases from J, with 20 bases between. The CDR3 runs to 16 residues. CDR1 SGHTA and CDR2 FQGTGA come from the germline V gene. The CDR3 protein is CASSPTRGRRNGELFF. The CDR3 DNA follows: TGTGCCAGCAGCCCAACAAGGGGCAGGCGCAACGGGGAGCTGTTTTTT.

This clone was found a few times. This sequence joins TRBV6-1 and TRBJ2-1; TRBD1 matches at 10 bases. With V trimmed by 8 bases and J by 6 bases, 7 bases remained unmatched. This CDR3 region has 14 residues. Germline-derived CDR1 and CDR2 are MNHNS and SASEGT. The CDR3 loop is CASHDRGRLNEQFF. The CDR3 nucleotides read TGTGCCAGCCATGACAGGGGGCGCCTCAATGAGCAGTTCTTC.

V is TRBV12-5 and J is TRBJ2-7, with D perhaps matching TRBD1 or TRBD2 (5 bases each). The CDR3 has 18 amino acids. In germline, CDR1 is LGHNT, CDR2 FRNRAP. Trimming pared 2 bases from V and 5 bases from J, leaving 25 bases between. CDR3: CASGLSTGSGRRGDEQYF. The DNA for the CDR3 is TGTGCTAGTGGTTTGTCGACGGGGTCGGGACGCCGAGGGGACGAGCAGTACTTC.

The J gene is TRBJ2-6, the V gene TRBV28; D gene ambiguous. Germline assignment: CDR1 MDHEN and CDR2 SYDVKM. This CDR3 comprises 15 residues. V was trimmed by 6 bases and J by 6 bases, leaving 15 bases between them. CDR3 amino acids: CASRRTAASANVLTF. For the CDR3, the DNA is TGTGCCAGCAGACGGACGGCCGCCTCGGCCAACGTCCTGACTTTC.

By sample fraction, this clone is large. V and J are TRBV20-1 and TRBJ2-1; D is unresolved. The CDR3 loop spans 15 amino acids. The V gene lost 3 bases and the J gene lost 5 bases, with 17 bases spanning the gap. Germline V lookup: CDR1 DFQATT, CDR2 SNEGSKA (reference sequence). This chain's CDR3 is CSASIRSYGHNEQFF. The CDR3 DNA reads TGCAGTGCTAGCATCCGGTCCTACGGACACAATGAGCAGTTCTTC.

This clone was counted only a few times. The CDR3 sequence: CASSMGGARDQPQHF. The CDR3 DNA follows: TGTGCCAGTAGTATGGGGGGAGCGCGTGATCAGCCCCAGCATTTT. This chain uses TRBV19 with TRBJ1-5, with D perhaps matching TRBD1 (5 bases). Germline assignment: CDR1 LNHDA and CDR2 SQIVND (reference sequence). The germline V and J ends were trimmed by 3 bases and 5 bases, with 14 bases remaining between them. The CDR3 totals 15 residues.

This clone was seen ten or more times. This chain joins TRBV6-1 and TRBJ1-2; D call uncertain. The germline V and J ends were trimmed by 3 bases and 1 base, with 12 bases remaining between them. The germline gives CDR1 MNHNS, CDR2 SASEGT. The CDR3 totals 15 residues. The CDR3 sequence is CASSEGPSVNYGYTF. CDR3 DNA: TGTGCCAGCAGTGAGGGTCCGAGCGTTAACTATGGCTACACCTTC.

This clone was detected a few times. The chain uses TRBV6-1 and TRBJ2-2; D unclear. The CDR3 contains 11 residues. Germline values: CDR1 MNHNS, CDR2 SASEGT. With 8 bases removed from V and 9 bases from J, the gap between germline ends came to 10 bases. CDR3 residues: CASGRRWELFF. CDR3 sequence (DNA): TGTGCCAGCGGCCGGCGTTGGGAGCTGTTTTTT.

The chain couples TRBV28 to TRBJ2-3; no clear D. Trimming stripped 6 bases from V and 2 bases from J, with 12 bases between. Germline-derived CDR1 and CDR2 are MDHEN and SYDVKM. CDR3 length: 14 residues. CDR3 amino acids: CASRDHHPTDTQYF. As DNA, the CDR3 is TGTGCCAGCAGAGATCACCATCCCACAGATACGCAGTATTTT.

The chain links TRBV11-3 to TRBJ2-2, with D hard to call. The CDR3 has 15 residues. Between the trimmed V and J ends, which lost 4 bases and 3 bases, there was a span of 12 bases. Germline values: CDR1 SGHNT, CDR2 YENEEA. The CDR3 bases are TGTGCCAGCAGCTCCCGAAGGTCCCACACCGGGGAGCTGTTTTTT. Translation: CASSSRRSHTGELFF.

V gene TRBV20-1 combines with J gene TRBJ2-3; D remains ambiguous. This CDR3 is built from 14 residues. V lost 2 bases, J lost 0 bases, and 9 bases lay in between. Germline CDR1 is DFQATT and CDR2 is SNEGSKA (reference sequence). CDR3: CSARRTSSTDTQYF. In DNA form, the CDR3 reads TGCAGTGCTAGACGCACTTCTAGCACAGATACGCAGTATTTT.

Many counts were recorded for this clone. CDR3 protein: CASSYSGSSTDTQYF. CDR3 nucleotide sequence: TGTGCCAGCAGTTATAGCGGGTCTAGCACAGATACGCAGTATTTT. The V gene is TRBV12-3 or TRBV12-4, the J gene TRBJ2-3, with TRBD2 matching over 7 bases. Losses at the gene ends were 4 bases for V and 0 bases for J; bases not matched to a gene: 4. The CDR3 covers 15 residues.

This clone ranks as large. This chain connects TRBV5-1 to TRBJ2-7, with D unresolved. Trimming removed 6 bases at V and 0 bases at J, with 16 bases between. Looked up from germline, CDR1 is SGHRS and CDR2 is YFSETQ. The length of the CDR3 is 15 residues. As DNA, the CDR3 is TGCGCCAGCACCCCCTCGGAGCCCAGCTCCTACGAGCAGTACTTC. This sequence encodes CASTPSEPSSYEQYF.

This clone turned up a few times. The chain combines TRBV5-1 with TRBJ2-1; 8 nucleotides align to TRBD1. Germline lookup yields CDR1 SGHRS and CDR2 YFSETQ. The CDR3 has 15 amino acids. J lost 3 bases, V lost 3 bases, and 5 bases had no gene match. The CDR3 coding sequence is TGCGCCAGCAGCTCGGTACAGGGGGTCTACAATGAGCAGTTCTTC. Encoded protein: CASSSVQGVYNEQFF.